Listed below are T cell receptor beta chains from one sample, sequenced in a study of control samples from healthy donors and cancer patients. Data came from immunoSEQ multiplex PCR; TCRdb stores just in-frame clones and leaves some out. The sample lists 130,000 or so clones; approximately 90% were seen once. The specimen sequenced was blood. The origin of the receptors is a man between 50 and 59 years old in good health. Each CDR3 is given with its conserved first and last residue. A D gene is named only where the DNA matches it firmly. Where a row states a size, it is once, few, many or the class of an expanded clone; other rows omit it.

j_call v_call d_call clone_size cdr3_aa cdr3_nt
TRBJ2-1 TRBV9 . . CASSVEGRGAEEQFF TGTGCCAGCAGCGTAGAGGGGAGGGGGGCGGAGGAGCAGTTCTTC
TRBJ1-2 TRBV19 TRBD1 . CASSIRAGGDYDYTF TGTGCCAGTAGTATAAGGGCAGGGGGTGACTATGACTACACCTTC
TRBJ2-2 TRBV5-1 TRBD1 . CASSSGQGATGELFF TGCGCCAGCAGCTCCGGACAGGGGGCGACCGGGGAGCTGTTTTTT
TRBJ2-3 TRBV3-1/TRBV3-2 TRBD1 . CASSQLTGQRTQYF TGTGCCAGCAGCCAATTGACGGGACAGCGGACGCAGTATTTT
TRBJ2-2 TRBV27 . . CASSFFSGELFF TGTGCCAGCAGTTTTTTTTCCGGGGAGCTGTTTTTT
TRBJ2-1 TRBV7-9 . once CASSLAASTNEQFF TGTGCCAGCAGCTTAGCGGCCAGTACCAATGAGCAGTTCTTC
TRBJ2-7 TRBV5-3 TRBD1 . CARSLVTGAVEQYF TGTGCCAGAAGCTTGGTGACAGGGGCTGTCGAGCAGTACTTC
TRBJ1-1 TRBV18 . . CASSPRAPYDSANTEAFF TGTGCCAGCTCACCACGTGCCCCATATGACTCCGCGAACACTGAAGCTTTCTTT
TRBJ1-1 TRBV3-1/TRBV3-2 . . CASSQDGFPTEAFF TGTGCCAGCAGCCAAGACGGATTCCCCACTGAAGCTTTCTTT
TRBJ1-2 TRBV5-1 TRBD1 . CASSTPGEDRFWGYTF TGCGCCAGCAGCACCCCCGGCGAGGACAGGTTTTGGGGCTACACCTTC
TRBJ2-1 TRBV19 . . CASSIFAGTPDNEQFF TGTGCCAGTAGTATCTTTGCCGGGACTCCAGACAATGAGCAGTTCTTC
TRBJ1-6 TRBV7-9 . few CASSFEDPGNSPLHF TGTGCCAGCAGCTTTGAGGACCCAGGAAATTCACCCCTCCACTTT
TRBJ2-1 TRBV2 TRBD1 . CASNRDRENEQFF TGTGCCAGTAACCGGGACAGGGAAAATGAGCAGTTCTTC
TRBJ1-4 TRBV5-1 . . CASNDQGSEKLFF TGCGCCAGCAATGATCAGGGAAGTGAAAAACTGTTTTTT
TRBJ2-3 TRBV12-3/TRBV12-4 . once CASSLGGADTQYF TGTGCCAGCAGTTTAGGGGGGGCAGATACGCAGTATTTT
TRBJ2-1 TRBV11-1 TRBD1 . CASSLGTAQVKQFF TGTGCCAGCAGCCTAGGGACAGCCCAGGTTAAGCAGTTCTTC
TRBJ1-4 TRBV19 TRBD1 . CASSSHPWRGPNEKLFF TGTGCCAGTAGTTCCCATCCGTGGAGGGGGCCCAATGAAAAACTGTTTTTT
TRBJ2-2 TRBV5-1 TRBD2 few CASSLESSGRLELFF TGCGCCAGCAGCCTCGAATCTAGCGGGCGTTTGGAGCTGTTTTTT
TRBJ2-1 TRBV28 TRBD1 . CASSYDRGGNEQFF TGTGCCAGCAGTTACGACAGGGGGGGGAATGAGCAGTTCTTC
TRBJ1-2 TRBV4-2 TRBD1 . CASSQSTGSYGYTF TGTGCCAGCAGCCAGTCGACAGGGTCCTATGGCTACACCTTC
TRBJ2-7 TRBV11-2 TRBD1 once CASSPGTGGEQYF TGTGCCAGCAGCCCAGGGACAGGGGGCGAGCAGTACTTC
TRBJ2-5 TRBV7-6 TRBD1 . CASSLTRGRNPNSQETQYF TGTGCCAGCAGCTTAACAAGGGGGCGAAACCCGAACAGCCAAGAGACCCAGTACTTC
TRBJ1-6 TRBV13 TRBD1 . CASSLATGGHSPLHF TGTGCCAGCAGCTTGGCGACAGGGGGCCATTCACCCCTCCACTTT
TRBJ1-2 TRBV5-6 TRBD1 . CASSPGTGGLYYGYTF TGTGCCAGCAGCCCAGGGACAGGGGGCTTATACTATGGCTACACCTTC
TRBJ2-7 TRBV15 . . CATSGSTDLYEQYF TGTGCCACCAGCGGGTCGACAGACCTCTACGAGCAGTACTTC
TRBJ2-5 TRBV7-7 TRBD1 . CASSQGQGFETQYF TGTGCCAGCAGTCAGGGACAGGGGTTCGAGACCCAGTACTTC
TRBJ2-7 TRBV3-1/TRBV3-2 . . CASSLYQAYEQYF TGTGCCAGCAGCCTATACCAGGCCTACGAGCAGTACTTC
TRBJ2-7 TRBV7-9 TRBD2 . CASSRLAGEFYEQYF TGTGCCAGCAGCCGTCTAGCGGGGGAATTCTACGAGCAGTACTTC
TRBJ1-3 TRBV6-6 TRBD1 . CASSRQGNSGNTIYF TGTGCCAGCAGTCGACAGGGGAACTCTGGAAACACCATATATTTT
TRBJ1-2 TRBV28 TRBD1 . CASTVGQIYGYTF TGTGCCAGCACCGTGGGACAGATCTATGGCTACACCTTC
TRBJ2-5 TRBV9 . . CASSVDVTGETQYF TGTGCCAGCAGCGTAGATGTAACAGGAGAGACCCAGTACTTC
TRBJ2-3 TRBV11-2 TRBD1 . CASSDRGLTDTQYF TGTGCCAGCAGCGACAGGGGACTTACAGATACGCAGTATTTT
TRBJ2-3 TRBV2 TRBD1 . CAARGQADTQYF TGTGCCGCCAGGGGGCAGGCAGATACGCAGTATTTT
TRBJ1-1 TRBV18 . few CASSAGVNTEAFF TGTGCCAGCTCAGCAGGAGTGAACACTGAAGCTTTCTTT
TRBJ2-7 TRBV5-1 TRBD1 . CASSLHGQGAYEQYF TGCGCCAGCAGCTTGCATGGACAGGGGGCTTACGAGCAGTACTTC
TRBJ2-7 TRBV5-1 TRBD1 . CASSLGTGNLPYIYEQYF TGCGCCAGCAGCTTGGGGACAGGTAACCTCCCGTACATATACGAGCAGTACTTC
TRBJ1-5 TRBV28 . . CASSLGVENSGQPQHF TGTGCCAGCAGTTTGGGGGTAGAGAACTCGGGTCAGCCCCAGCATTTT
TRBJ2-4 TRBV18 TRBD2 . CASSPGAGGAKNIQYF TGTGCCAGCTCACCTGGTGCGGGGGGGGCCAAAAACATTCAGTACTTC
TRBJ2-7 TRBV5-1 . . CASSLTGDEQYF TGCGCCAGCAGCTTGACGGGGGACGAGCAGTACTTC
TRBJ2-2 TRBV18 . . CASSPKTAGELFF TGTGCCAGCTCACCAAAGACAGCCGGGGAGCTGTTTTTT
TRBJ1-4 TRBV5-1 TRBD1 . CASSSTGRDRGEKLFF TGCGCCAGCAGCTCAACTGGACGGGACAGGGGCGAAAAACTGTTTTTT
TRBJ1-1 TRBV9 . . CASSVASMNTEAFF TGTGCCAGCAGCGTAGCTTCAATGAACACTGAAGCTTTCTTT
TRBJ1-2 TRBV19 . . CASRKGGGDFGYTF TGTGCCAGTAGGAAGGGAGGAGGGGACTTTGGCTACACCTTC
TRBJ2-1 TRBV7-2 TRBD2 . CASSRRSRGGEQFF TGTGCCAGCAGTCGCCGGTCCCGGGGGGGTGAGCAGTTCTTC
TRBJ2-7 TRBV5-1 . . CASSFGGGYEQYF TGCGCCAGCAGCTTTGGAGGGGGCTACGAGCAGTACTTC
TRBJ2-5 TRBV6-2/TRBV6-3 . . CASSYTKGKSQETQYF TGTGCCAGCAGTTACACGAAAGGAAAATCCCAAGAGACCCAGTACTTC
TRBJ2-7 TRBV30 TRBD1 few CASTLPGTVPYEQYF TGTGCCTCAACCCTCCCGGGGACAGTCCCCTACGAGCAGTACTTC
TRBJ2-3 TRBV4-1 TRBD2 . CASRPSPGGTQYF TGCGCCAGCAGGCCAAGTCCGGGGGGGACGCAGTATTTT
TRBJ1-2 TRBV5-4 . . CASTPRRGYGYTF TGTGCCAGCACCCCTCGGCGAGGCTATGGCTACACCTTC
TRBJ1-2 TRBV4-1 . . CASSHPGPNYGYTF TGCGCCAGCAGCCACCCGGGGCCTAACTATGGCTACACCTTC
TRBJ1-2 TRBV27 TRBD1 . CASSPWTGDRYGYTF TGTGCCAGCAGTCCCTGGACAGGGGATCGTTATGGCTACACCTTC
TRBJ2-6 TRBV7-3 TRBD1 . CASSLDNRGRTSSGANVLTF TGTGCCAGCAGCTTAGACAACAGGGGGCGGACAAGCTCTGGGGCCAACGTCCTGACTTTC
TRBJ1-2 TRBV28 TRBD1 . CASSTRQGKDTF TGTGCCAGCAGTACAAGACAGGGGAAGGACACCTTC
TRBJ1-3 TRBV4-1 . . CASSQDFLRGAGNTIYF TGCGCCAGCAGCCAAGATTTTTTAAGGGGGGCTGGAAACACCATATATTTT
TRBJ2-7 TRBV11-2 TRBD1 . CASSLGQGAGYEQYF TGTGCCAGCAGCTTGGGACAGGGGGCGGGGTACGAGCAGTACTTC
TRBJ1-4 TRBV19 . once CASSRTAATNEKLFF TGTGCCAGTAGTAGGACAGCTGCAACTAATGAAAAACTGTTTTTT
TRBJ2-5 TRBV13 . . CASSLGRGKETQYF TGTGCCAGCAGCTTAGGAAGGGGCAAAGAGACCCAGTACTTC
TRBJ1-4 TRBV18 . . CASSPWGRGEKLFF TGTGCCAGCTCACCGTGGGGCAGGGGTGAAAAACTGTTTTTT